This T cell receptor (beta chain) is drawn from a study of blood T cell repertoires in COVID-19 (TCRdb year 2020). Looking at the study overall: Samples from collaborators originated in the United States, Italy and Spain and spanned both the acute and convalescent phases of COVID-19. Deeply sampled blood TCRbeta repertoires from subjects exposed to, actively infected with, or recovered from COVID-19 were included in the dataset. The repertoires were made available in a free public database intended to serve as a resource for research on the immune response to SARS-CoV-2. Sample metadata almost always included a de-identified subject ID, COVID-19 status, age in years and sex. The samples were drawn from the first 160 participants of the ongoing ImmuneRACE study and from over 950 subjects provided by 6 global collaborators. The prospective study material was composed of cDNA or gDNA derived from T cells, B-cell-depleted T cells, or PBMCs. Where available, HLA class I and class II types were obtained from metadata supplied by the sample provider rather than from assay-based typing. General study outcomes and caveats: The amount of clinical and demographic metadata varied by source and participant and was provided uncurated.

As regards this clone: The antigen it recognizes is unknown. Within one base of it there is no much larger clone, and no base qualities were kept.

Whole blood was collected in K2EDTA tubes by collaborating institutions according to the institutions' own protocols. Collaborator samples were shipped for TCRbeta analysis as frozen whole blood, isolated PBMCs, or DNA extracted from either sample type. TCRbeta CDR3 regions were amplified from genomic DNA by means of the immunoSEQ Assay, a bias-controlled multiplex PCR. For the original study's pipeline: Nucleated cell counts per sample were estimated from amplification of reference gene primers within the assay. To quantify the absolute abundance of each unique TCRbeta CDR3 rearrangement, sequence reads were collapsed and filtered. Productive Simpson clonality was computed per sample as the square root of Simpson's diversity index over productive rearrangements. This immuneACCESS table, as held by TCRdb, lists in-frame sequences with V and J called but not all clones. Of the missing ones, under half trace to an unresolved V gene in checked studies; the others have no known cause. Clonal size and the V and J genes are those of that table, whereas D and trimming came from the DNA. In this sample the table shows about 290,000 clones, 85% of which occur a single time. The ten top clones hold around 4% of the sample.

The CDR3, from cysteine to phenylalanine, totals 22 residues. Only the CDR3 DNA is retained, 66 bases long and in frame from the first base. Trimming takes 6 bases from V and 6 bases from J, and the germline ends sit 38 bases apart. From a lookup of the germline V gene (reference sequence), CDR1 and CDR2 are MNHEY and SMNVEV. This receptor was taken from a woman aged 45-60 years with active or convalescent COVID-19. The rearrangement combines TRBV27 with TRBJ2-2; tentative D gene TRBD2, with 6 bases matching. Sequencing was carried out using peripheral blood. For the CDR3, the sequence is CASSPGIMGPTGVRPSAGELFF. The bases are TGTGCCAGCAGCCCGGGCATAATGGGGCCAACGGGGGTTAGGCCCTCGGCCGGGGAGCTGTTTTTT.